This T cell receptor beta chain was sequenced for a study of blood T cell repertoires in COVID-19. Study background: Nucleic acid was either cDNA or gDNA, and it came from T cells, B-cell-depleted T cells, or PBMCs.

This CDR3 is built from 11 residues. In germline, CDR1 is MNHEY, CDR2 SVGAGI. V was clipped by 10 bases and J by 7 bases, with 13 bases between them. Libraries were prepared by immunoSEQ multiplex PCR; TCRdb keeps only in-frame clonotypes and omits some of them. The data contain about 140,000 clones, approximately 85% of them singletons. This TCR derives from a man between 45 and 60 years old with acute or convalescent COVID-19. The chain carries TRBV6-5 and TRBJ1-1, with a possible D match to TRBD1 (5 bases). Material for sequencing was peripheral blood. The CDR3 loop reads CATKDTLEAFF. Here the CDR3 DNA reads TGTGCCACCAAGGACACGCTTGAAGCTTTCTTT.